This TCR beta chain was recovered during a study of blood T cells in healthy people across ages. Alongside a J-beta primer mix, a sample-barcoded 5' primer served in a second PCR lasting roughly 6 to 11 cycles. TCRdb itself ran the 5' RACE reads through MiXCR, one entry per CDR3 protein. The repertoire holds around 1,500,000 distinct CDR3 sequences, with about 40% as singletons. Extraction of total RNA produced a minimum of 5.5 micrograms from each sample. The specimen was blood. The TCR comes from a woman under 30 in good health.

CDR3 DNA: TGCAGTGCTGTAAACCGGGACAGAACAAGGGAGACCCAGTTCTTC. It is translated as CSAVNRDRTRETQFF. This sequence joins TRBV20-1 and TRBJ2-5; 7 bases map to TRBD1. The DNA end lines up better with TRBJ2-1; the J call may be wrong. The CDR3 has 15 residues. Per germline, CDR1 DFQATT and CDR2 SNEGSKA (reference sequence).